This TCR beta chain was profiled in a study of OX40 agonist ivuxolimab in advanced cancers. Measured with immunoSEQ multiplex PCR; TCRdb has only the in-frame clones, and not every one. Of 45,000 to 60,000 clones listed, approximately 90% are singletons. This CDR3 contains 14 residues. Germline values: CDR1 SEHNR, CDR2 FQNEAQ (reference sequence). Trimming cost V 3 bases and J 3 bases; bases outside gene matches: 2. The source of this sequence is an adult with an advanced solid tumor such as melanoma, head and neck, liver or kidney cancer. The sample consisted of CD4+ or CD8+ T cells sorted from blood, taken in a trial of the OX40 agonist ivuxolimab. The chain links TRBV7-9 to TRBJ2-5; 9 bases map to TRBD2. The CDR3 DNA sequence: TGTGCCAGCAGCTTGGGCGGGAGGGAAGAGACCCAGTACTTC. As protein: CASSLGGREETQYF.